A selection of T cell receptor beta chains follows, all from one sample in a study of blood T cell repertoires in COVID-19. Here immunoSEQ multiplex PCR was the method, and the copy in TCRdb shows in-frame clones only, minus some. Here the sample spans about 260,000 clones, roughly nine tenths being singletons. Material for sequencing was peripheral blood. The receptor source for this set is a man between 35 and 55 years old who had recovered from COVID-19. Each CDR3 is given with its conserved first and last residue. The D gene is left open where the match is weak. Clone size is shown for a subset of rows, as once, few, many or a class of expanded clone.

abundance: -; j_gene: TRBJ2-2; v_gene: TRBV5-4; d_gene: -; CDR3nt: TGTGCCAGCAGCCAGCGGCCAAACGGGGAGCTGTTTTTT; CDR3aa: CASSQRPNGELFF
abundance: -; j_gene: TRBJ1-1; v_gene: TRBV6-6; d_gene: -; CDR3nt: TGTGCCAGCATGGGGGGAAGGGCGAGGACTGAAGCTTTCTTT; CDR3aa: CASMGGRARTEAFF
abundance: -; j_gene: TRBJ1-3; v_gene: TRBV25-1; d_gene: -; CDR3nt: TGTGCCAGCACCGGAGGATCTGGAAACACCATATATTTT; CDR3aa: CASTGGSGNTIYF
abundance: -; j_gene: TRBJ2-2; v_gene: TRBV10-1; d_gene: -; CDR3nt: TGCGCCAGCAGCCCCCTTGGGAGAACCGGGGAGCTGTTTTTT; CDR3aa: CASSPLGRTGELFF
abundance: once; j_gene: TRBJ1-1; v_gene: TRBV11-2; d_gene: -; CDR3nt: TGTGCCAGCAGCCCCCAGGGGACCACTGAAGCTTTCTTT; CDR3aa: CASSPQGTTEAFF
abundance: few; j_gene: TRBJ2-7; v_gene: TRBV20-1; d_gene: -; CDR3nt: TGCAGTGCTAGTAGGACAGCCGGGGCTGTATCTTACGAGCAGTACTTC; CDR3aa: CSASRTAGAVSYEQYF
abundance: -; j_gene: TRBJ2-3; v_gene: TRBV14; d_gene: -; CDR3nt: TGTGCCAGCAGCCAGGACATACCAGATACGCAGTATTTT; CDR3aa: CASSQDIPDTQYF
abundance: -; j_gene: TRBJ2-3; v_gene: TRBV19; d_gene: -; CDR3nt: TGTGCCAGTGGAGAAACGATCCGCACAGATACGCAGTATTTT; CDR3aa: CASGETIRTDTQYF
abundance: -; j_gene: TRBJ2-1; v_gene: TRBV14; d_gene: TRBD2; CDR3nt: TGTGCCAGCAGCCAAGCTAGCGGGATATTTAGCTCCTACAATGAGCAGTTCTTC; CDR3aa: CASSQASGIFSSYNEQFF
abundance: few; j_gene: TRBJ1-3; v_gene: TRBV9; d_gene: -; CDR3nt: TGTGCCAGCAGCCCTCAGAACAGGGACTCTGGAAACACCATATATTTT; CDR3aa: CASSPQNRDSGNTIYF
abundance: -; j_gene: TRBJ1-5; v_gene: TRBV7-6; d_gene: -; CDR3nt: TGTGCCAGCAGCTTCGGAGAGGGGGTAAATCAGCCCCAGCATTTT; CDR3aa: CASSFGEGVNQPQHF
abundance: -; j_gene: TRBJ2-1; v_gene: TRBV2; d_gene: -; CDR3nt: TGTGCCAGCACCTGGCTCTACAATGAGCAGTTCTTC; CDR3aa: CASTWLYNEQFF
abundance: -; j_gene: TRBJ2-1; v_gene: TRBV9; d_gene: -; CDR3nt: TGTGCCAGCAGCGTAGCCCTGACTAGGTCGGGTGAGCAGTTCTTC; CDR3aa: CASSVALTRSGEQFF
abundance: -; j_gene: TRBJ2-5; v_gene: TRBV7-6; d_gene: -; CDR3nt: TGTGCCAGCAGCCCAAGGACATTTCAAGAGACCCAGTACTTC; CDR3aa: CASSPRTFQETQYF
abundance: -; j_gene: TRBJ1-2; v_gene: TRBV4-1; d_gene: TRBD1; CDR3nt: TGCGCCAGCAGCCCCCAAGGCAGGGGGCTATATGGCTACACCTTC; CDR3aa: CASSPQGRGLYGYTF
abundance: once; j_gene: TRBJ1-1; v_gene: TRBV19; d_gene: -; CDR3nt: TGTGCCAGTAGCCTTGGAGGGTTTTATGGTGAAGCTTTCTTT; CDR3aa: CASSLGGFYGEAFF
abundance: -; j_gene: TRBJ2-2; v_gene: TRBV2; d_gene: -; CDR3nt: TGTGCCAGCAGTGAATGGGACACCTCGAACACCGGGGAGCTGTTTTTT; CDR3aa: CASSEWDTSNTGELFF
abundance: -; j_gene: TRBJ2-7; v_gene: TRBV6-2/TRBV6-3; d_gene: TRBD2; CDR3nt: TGTGCCAGCAGTTTCGGACTAGGTACCTACGAGCAGTACTTC; CDR3aa: CASSFGLGTYEQYF
abundance: -; j_gene: TRBJ1-3; v_gene: TRBV5-1; d_gene: -; CDR3nt: TGCGCCAGCAGCTGGGGTGTGGGGAGCTCTGGAAACACCATATATTTT; CDR3aa: CASSWGVGSSGNTIYF
abundance: -; j_gene: TRBJ1-2; v_gene: TRBV6-2/TRBV6-3; d_gene: -; CDR3nt: TGTGCCAGCAGTTACTCGATAACCGGGTGGGATGGCTACACCTTC; CDR3aa: CASSYSITGWDGYTF
abundance: -; j_gene: TRBJ2-1; v_gene: TRBV18; d_gene: -; CDR3nt: TGTGCCAGCTCACCGTCGTACAGCAATGAGCAGTTCTTC; CDR3aa: CASSPSYSNEQFF
abundance: -; j_gene: TRBJ2-7; v_gene: TRBV6-5; d_gene: TRBD2; CDR3nt: TGTGCCAGCAGTCGGGCGGGAGGGCCCCACGAGCAGTACTTC; CDR3aa: CASSRAGGPHEQYF
abundance: few; j_gene: TRBJ2-7; v_gene: TRBV3-1/TRBV3-2; d_gene: TRBD1; CDR3nt: TGTGCCAGCAGCCCCGGGACAGGGTCCTACGAGCAGTACTTC; CDR3aa: CASSPGTGSYEQYF
abundance: -; j_gene: TRBJ2-1; v_gene: TRBV18; d_gene: -; CDR3nt: TGTGCCAGCCGGAGTGAGAGGGTAAAAGCCTACAATGAGCAGTTCTTC; CDR3aa: CASRSERVKAYNEQFF
abundance: once; j_gene: TRBJ2-7; v_gene: TRBV4-2; d_gene: TRBD2; CDR3nt: TGTGCCAGCAGCCTTGGGACTAGCGGGGACGAGCAGTACTTC; CDR3aa: CASSLGTSGDEQYF
abundance: -; j_gene: TRBJ2-7; v_gene: TRBV27; d_gene: TRBD2; CDR3nt: TGTGCCAGCAGGGGGACTAGCGTTTCCTACGAGCAGTACTTC; CDR3aa: CASRGTSVSYEQYF
abundance: -; j_gene: TRBJ1-2; v_gene: TRBV27; d_gene: -; CDR3nt: TGTGCCAGCAGGCCTTCCGGGGGTAGGGATGGCTACACCTTC; CDR3aa: CASRPSGGRDGYTF
abundance: -; j_gene: TRBJ2-2; v_gene: TRBV5-4; d_gene: -; CDR3nt: TGTGCCAGCAGCTTAGATCCTGGGGCAAACACCGGGGAGCTGTTTTTT; CDR3aa: CASSLDPGANTGELFF
abundance: -; j_gene: TRBJ1-1; v_gene: TRBV30; d_gene: -; CDR3nt: TGTGCCTGGAGTCCTCACCTAGGGAACACTGAAGCTTTCTTT; CDR3aa: CAWSPHLGNTEAFF
abundance: -; j_gene: TRBJ2-5; v_gene: TRBV6-5; d_gene: -; CDR3nt: TGTGCCAGCAGTTACTCGGGCAGGGTTGCCGAGACCCAGTACTTC; CDR3aa: CASSYSGRVAETQYF
abundance: -; j_gene: TRBJ1-4; v_gene: TRBV5-1; d_gene: -; CDR3nt: TGCGCCAGCAGCTTACAAGCAACTAATGAAAAACTGTTTTTT; CDR3aa: CASSLQATNEKLFF
abundance: -; j_gene: TRBJ1-5; v_gene: TRBV6-5; d_gene: -; CDR3nt: TGTGCCAGCGAGGCGGGGGCAGGCGTTCAGCCCCAGCATTTT; CDR3aa: CASEAGAGVQPQHF
abundance: once; j_gene: TRBJ2-1; v_gene: TRBV7-9; d_gene: -; CDR3nt: TGTGCCAGCAGCCAGATTAGTACCGGGAGCCAGACCACCTACAATGAGCAGTTCTTC; CDR3aa: CASSQISTGSQTTYNEQFF
abundance: -; j_gene: TRBJ2-7; v_gene: TRBV27; d_gene: -; CDR3nt: TGTGCCAGCAGGGAGGGCCCGGGGCCCTACGAGCAGTACTTC; CDR3aa: CASREGPGPYEQYF
abundance: once; j_gene: TRBJ1-4; v_gene: TRBV6-5; d_gene: TRBD1; CDR3nt: TGTGCCAGCAGGATCGACAGGGACGCTAATGAAAAACTGTTTTTT; CDR3aa: CASRIDRDANEKLFF